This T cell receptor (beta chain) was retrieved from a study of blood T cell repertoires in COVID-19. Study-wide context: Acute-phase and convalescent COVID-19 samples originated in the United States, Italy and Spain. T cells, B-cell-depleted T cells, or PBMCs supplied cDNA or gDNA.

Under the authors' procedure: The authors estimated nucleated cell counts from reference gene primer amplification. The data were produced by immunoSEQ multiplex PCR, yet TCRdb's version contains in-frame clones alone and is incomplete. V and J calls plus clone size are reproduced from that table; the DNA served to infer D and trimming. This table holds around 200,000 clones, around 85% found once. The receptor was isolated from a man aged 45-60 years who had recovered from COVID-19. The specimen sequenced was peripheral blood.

In nucleotides, the CDR3 is TGTGCCTGGAGAGACAGGGGGCTGGAGACCCAGTACTTC. It yields the protein CAWRDRGLETQYF. This sequence joins TRBV30 and TRBJ2-5, with 10 bases lining up with TRBD1. Germline loops: CDR1 GTSNPN, CDR2 SVGIG (reference sequence). The CDR3 totals 13 residues. The J segment lost 5 bases and the V segment lost 3 bases, leaving 3 bases of the junction unmatched.